This TCR beta chain was found in a study of T cells in Graves' hyperthyroidism and ophthalmopathy. The study's findings and limits: Prediction of ophthalmopathy progression came a median around 6.1 months pre-onset.

Regions amplified from RNA transcripts were the TCR beta CDR3 regions. Initially, a first-round RT-PCR of the TCR CDR3 employed the HTBI primer set. TCRdb processed the multiplex PCR reads anew with MiXCR; each CDR3 protein has one entry. This sample has 550,000 to 650,000 distinct CDR3 sequences; less than 15% occur once, and the top ten carry approximately 15%. The table lists this clonotype with many counts. The antigen is not known. Germline CDR1 and CDR2: SGHRS and YFSETQ. This CDR3 has 15 residues. Trimming stripped 4 bases from V and 2 bases from J, with 16 bases between. The sample consisted of blood. This chain joins TRBV5-1 and TRBJ2-7, with D possibly matching TRBD2 (5 bases). The sequence came from a middle-aged woman with Graves' hyperthyroidism. This chain's CDR3 is CASSPQGAVPYEQYF. CDR3 DNA sequence: TGCGCCAGCAGCCCACAAGGAGCGGTCCCCTACGAGCAGTACTTC.